This TCR beta chain is from a study of OX40 agonist ivuxolimab in advanced cancers. Study-level background: The patients received agonistic anti-OX40 (CD134) antibody ivuxolimab.

TCRdb's table, derived via immunoSEQ multiplex PCR, lists solely in-frame clones and lacks some. Among roughly 57,000 clones, just under 80% were seen once, and the ten largest hold more than 2%. Study observations and caveats: Among the lowest peripheral clonal expansion occurred in 0.1-3.0 mg/kg partial responders. The study found that CD8+ T cells averaged more expanded clones than CD4+. With doses of 0.1 to 3.0 mg/kg, CD4+ and CD8+ blood T cells had undergone clonal expansion by week 6.

Comments on this clone: Its cognate antigen is unknown.

This clonotype originated in an adult with an advanced solid tumor such as melanoma, head and neck, liver or kidney cancer. The specimen comprised CD4+ or CD8+ T cells sorted from blood, sampled in a trial of the OX40 agonist ivuxolimab.

In nucleotides, the CDR3 is TGTGCCAGCTCACGCTCACAGGGGAACACTGAAGCTTTCTTT. Amino acid sequence: CASSRSQGNTEAFF. The chain uses TRBV18 and TRBJ1-1, with D possibly TRBD1 on 6 matching bases. This CDR3 has 14 amino acids. CDR1 is KGHSH, CDR2 LQKENI, per germline. V gave up 4 bases and J gave up 1 base, with 10 bases separating them.